Each of the 22 T cell receptor beta chains below was sequenced from the same sample in a study of cytotoxic CD8 clonotypes in ibrutinib-treated CLL. This table comes from immunoSEQ multiplex PCR, and its TCRdb copy is limited to in-frame clones, with some not included. The repertoire holds 200,000 or so clones, with just over 70% as singletons. The starting material was PBMCs, obtained after 12 months of ibrutinib treatment. Source of these receptors: a human donor with chronic lymphocytic leukemia.

V usage is TRBV5-4 and J usage is TRBJ2-7; possible D gene TRBD1, 6 bases. Deletions cut 4 bases from V and 2 bases from J, with 16 bases between. The CDR3 has 15 amino acids. CDR1 SGHNT and CDR2 YYREEE come from the germline V gene (reference sequence). The CDR3 protein is CASSRPPQGTYEQYF. The CDR3 nucleotides are TGTGCCAGCAGCCGTCCTCCGCAGGGGACCTACGAGCAGTACTTC.

In its sample, this clone was seen a few times. The chain employs TRBV7-2 and TRBJ1-2; D is ambiguous. V was clipped by 3 bases and J by 2 bases, with 4 bases between them. CDR3 length: 12 residues. Germline V gene data show CDR1 as SGHTA and CDR2 as FQGNSA. This CDR3 reads CASSFLNYGYTF. DNA for the CDR3: TGTGCCAGCAGCTTCTTAAACTATGGCTACACCTTC. Full variable domain (missing parts from reference TRBV7-2 and TRBJ1-2): GAGVSQSPSNKVTEKGKDVELRCDPISGHTALYWYRQSLGQGLEFLIYFQGNSAPDKSGLPSDRFSAERTGGSVSTLTIQRTQQEDSAVYLCASSFLNYGYTFGSGTRLTVV.

The rearrangement uses TRBV6-5 and TRBJ2-7; tentatively, D is TRBD1 or TRBD2 (6 bases each). Germline loops: CDR1 MNHEY, CDR2 SVGAGI. Trimming took 2 bases from V and 6 from J, leaving 11 bases between them. The CDR3 consists of 13 residues. The chain's CDR3 is CASSYKGEAEQYF. In DNA, the CDR3 is TGTGCCAGCAGTTACAAGGGGGAGGCCGAGCAGTACTTC.

V gene TRBV5-8 combines with J gene TRBJ2-5; 7 positions match TRBD1. The germline V gene encodes CDR1 SGHTS and CDR2 YDEGEE. The CDR3 length is 14 residues. Losses at the gene ends were 2 bases for V and 3 bases for J; bases not matched to a gene: 4. The CDR3 region has the DNA TGTGCCAGCAGCTTCCGCGACAGGGAAGAGACCCAGTACTTC. This encodes CASSFRDREETQYF.

The genes are TRBV30 and TRBJ1-2; no definite D call. The CDR3 sequence is 11 residues long. Per the germline V gene, CDR1 is GTSNPN and CDR2 is SVGIG (reference sequence). Trimming left V 7 bases short and J 3 bases short, with 9 bases between. The CDR3 protein is CASDRHYGYTF. CDR3 DNA sequence: TGTGCCTCGGACCGCCACTATGGCTACACCTTC.

This rearrangement joins TRBV4-2 to TRBJ2-5; 9 positions match TRBD2. V shed 3 bases, J shed 3 bases, and the junction held 8 bases outside the gene matches. Germline CDR1 and CDR2: LGHNA and YNFKEQ. The CDR3 runs to 16 residues. In nucleotides, the CDR3 is TGTGCCAGCAGCCAGGCCCCGGCGGGAGGGGAAGAGACCCAGTACTTC. Its protein is CASSQAPAGGEETQYF.

The chain joins TRBV20-1 to TRBJ2-5, with TRBD1 as a possible D gene (5 bases). This CDR3 comprises 11 residues. Between the trimmed V and J ends, which lost 6 bases and 7 bases, there was a span of 12 bases. The V gene's germline CDR1 is DFQATT and CDR2 SNEGSKA (reference sequence). The CDR3 nucleotides read TGCAGTGCCATCCCCCAGGGGACCCAGTACTTC. Amino acid sequence: CSAIPQGTQYF.

V is TRBV2 and J is TRBJ2-3; D gene uncertain. Trimming pared 5 bases from V and 0 bases from J, leaving 12 bases between. Germline V lookup: CDR1 SNHLY, CDR2 FYNNEI. CDR3 length: 15 residues. CDR3 sequence (DNA): TGTGCCAGCAGTCCGCGACTTAGTAGCACAGATACGCAGTATTTT. As protein: CASSPRLSSTDTQYF.

This clone was seen only once. The V gene is TRBV7-3, the J gene TRBJ2-7; 8 positions match TRBD1. Trimming removed 6 bases from V and 2 bases from J; junction bases left unmatched: 9. Germline-derived CDR1 and CDR2 are SGHTA and FQGTGA. This CDR3 region has 15 residues. The CDR3 loop reads CASRAGTGLAYEQYF. The CDR3 region has the DNA TGTGCCAGCAGGGCCGGGACAGGTTTAGCCTACGAGCAGTACTTC.

This chain joins TRBV7-2 and TRBJ2-7; the match to TRBD1 covers 7 bases. There are 14 residues in the CDR3. Germline V gene lookup returns CDR1 SGHTA and CDR2 FQGNSA. The V and J ends lost 4 bases and 5 bases, in that order; junction bases with no gene match: 8. The CDR3 is CASSWGQPTNEQYF. CDR3 in DNA: TGTGCCAGCAGCTGGGGACAGCCGACTAACGAGCAGTACTTC.

J is TRBJ1-2 and V is TRBV7-2; 7 nucleotides match TRBD1. The CDR3 totals 14 residues. The ends lost 8 bases at V and 8 bases at J; junction bases unmatched: 14. CDR1 SGHTA and CDR2 FQGNSA come from the germline V gene. The CDR3, as DNA: TGTGCCAGCCTAGAATATACAGGGGTCGGGGGCTACACCTTC. Translation: CASLEYTGVGGYTF. Together with reference TRBV7-2 and TRBJ1-2, the CDR3 gives the full variable domain: GAGVSQSPSNKVTEKGKDVELRCDPISGHTALYWYRQSLGQGLEFLIYFQGNSAPDKSGLPSDRFSAERTGGSVSTLTIQRTQQEDSAVYLCASLEYTGVGGYTFGSGTRLTVV.

This chain links TRBV25-1 with TRBJ2-1; D is perhaps TRBD2 (7 bases). The CDR3 consists of 16 residues. Germline CDR1 is MGHDK and CDR2 is SYGVNS. Trimming cost V 1 base and J 0 bases, with 10 bases left between them. Here the CDR3 reads CASSEFAGASYNEQFF. CDR3 nucleotide sequence: TGTGCCAGCAGTGAATTTGCGGGGGCCTCCTACAATGAGCAGTTCTTC.

This clone was detected once. The chain is built from TRBV28 and TRBJ1-5; D perhaps matches TRBD1 (5 bases). From germline, CDR1 is MDHEN and CDR2 SYDVKM. The CDR3 loop spans 16 amino acids. The germline V and J ends were trimmed by 9 bases and 0 bases, with 18 bases remaining between them. The CDR3 DNA reads as TGTGCCAGTTTAGTAAGGGGAGGGGATAGCAATCAGCCCCAGCATTTT. Its protein is CASLVRGGDSNQPQHF.

This chain connects TRBV19 to TRBJ1-2, with no clear D. The CDR3 is made up of 14 amino acids. Deletions cut 3 bases from V and 5 bases from J, with 13 bases between. From germline, CDR1 is LNHDA and CDR2 SQIVND (reference sequence). The CDR3 DNA reads TGTGCCAGTAGTATTGCCCAAGGAGAGTATGGCTACACCTTC. Amino acids: CASSIAQGEYGYTF.

In this sample, this clone turned up once. The chain joins TRBV7-2 to TRBJ2-7; 11 bases line up with TRBD2. The CDR3 length is 16 residues. The junction had 8 bases not matched to a gene; V was cut back by 3 bases and J by 4 bases. Germline CDR1 reads SGHTA; CDR2 reads FQGNSA. CDR3 sequence reads: CASSLGVAGGPYEQYF. DNA for the CDR3: TGTGCCAGCAGCTTGGGCGTAGCGGGAGGGCCTTACGAGCAGTACTTC.

This sequence joins TRBV29-1 and TRBJ2-1; D gene ambiguous. Germline CDR1 SQVTM, CDR2 ANQGSEA. V shed 1 base and J shed 5 bases, with 3 bases lying between them. This CDR3 spans 11 amino acids. The CDR3, as DNA: TGCAGCGTTGAAGGGAACAATGAGCAGTTCTTC. It is translated as CSVEGNNEQFF.

J is TRBJ2-7 and V is TRBV28; 12 nucleotides agree with TRBD2. J was trimmed by 11 bases and V by 5 bases; bases with no gene match: 7. The CDR3 totals 13 residues. Germline V gives CDR1 MDHEN, CDR2 SYDVKM. The CDR3 DNA reads TGTGCCAGCAGTCCCGGACTAGCGGGATCGGAGTACTTC. This translates into CASSPGLAGSEYF.

The CDR3 here is CASSPTLKLAALGTDTQYF. CDR3 in DNA: TGTGCCAGCAGTCCTACACTCAAACTAGCGGCCCTCGGCACAGATACGCAGTATTTT. The V call is TRBV28, the J call TRBJ2-3; 8 bases fit TRBD2. From germline, CDR1 is MDHEN and CDR2 SYDVKM. Trimming at V came to 5 bases and at J to 1 base, leaving 17 bases not matched to a gene. This CDR3 has 19 residues.

The chain links TRBV30 to TRBJ1-1, with D unresolved. CDR3 length: 11 residues. Trimming removed 5 bases from V and 4 bases from J, with 8 bases in between. Germline lookup yields CDR1 GTSNPN and CDR2 SVGIG (reference sequence). The CDR3: CAWVSATEAFF. CDR3 DNA sequence: TGTGCCTGGGTGTCGGCCACTGAAGCTTTCTTT.

The chain joins TRBV6-1 to TRBJ2-1, with 11 bases identical to TRBD2. Per the germline V gene, CDR1 is MNHNS and CDR2 is SASEGT. V gave up 5 bases and J gave up 4 bases; unmatched junction bases: 4. The CDR3 is made up of 15 amino acids. In DNA form, the CDR3 reads TGTGCCAGCAGTCCCGGGACTAGCGGTTACAATGAGCAGTTCTTC. It translates to CASSPGTSGYNEQFF.

The chain recombines TRBV7-8 with TRBJ2-1, with TRBD1 matching 7 bases. CDR1 is SGHVS and CDR2 is FQNEAQ in the germline V gene. V dropped 5 bases and J dropped 8; count of bases not matched to a gene: 12. The CDR3 contains 15 residues. The CDR3 loop reads CASSLLEGARDEQFF. The CDR3 DNA follows: TGTGCCAGCAGCCTCCTAGAGGGGGCGCGAGATGAGCAGTTCTTC.

V usage is TRBV11-2 and J usage is TRBJ1-1; D is possibly TRBD1 (6 bases). Germline V lookup: CDR1 SGHAT, CDR2 FQNNGV. The CDR3 spans 14 residues. V was cut by 1 base and J by 5 bases, with 11 bases left in between. The DNA of the CDR3 is TGTGCCAGCAGCTTAGGGGGGGCGCGGACTGAAGCTTTCTTT. Its translation is CASSLGGARTEAFF. The full variable domain, completed using reference TRBV11-2 and TRBJ1-1, is EAGVAQSPRYKIIEKRQSVAFWCNPISGHATLYWYQQILGQGPKLLIQFQNNGVVDDSQLPKDRFSAERLKGVDSTLKIQPAKLEDSAVYLCASSLGGARTEAFFGQGTRLTVV.